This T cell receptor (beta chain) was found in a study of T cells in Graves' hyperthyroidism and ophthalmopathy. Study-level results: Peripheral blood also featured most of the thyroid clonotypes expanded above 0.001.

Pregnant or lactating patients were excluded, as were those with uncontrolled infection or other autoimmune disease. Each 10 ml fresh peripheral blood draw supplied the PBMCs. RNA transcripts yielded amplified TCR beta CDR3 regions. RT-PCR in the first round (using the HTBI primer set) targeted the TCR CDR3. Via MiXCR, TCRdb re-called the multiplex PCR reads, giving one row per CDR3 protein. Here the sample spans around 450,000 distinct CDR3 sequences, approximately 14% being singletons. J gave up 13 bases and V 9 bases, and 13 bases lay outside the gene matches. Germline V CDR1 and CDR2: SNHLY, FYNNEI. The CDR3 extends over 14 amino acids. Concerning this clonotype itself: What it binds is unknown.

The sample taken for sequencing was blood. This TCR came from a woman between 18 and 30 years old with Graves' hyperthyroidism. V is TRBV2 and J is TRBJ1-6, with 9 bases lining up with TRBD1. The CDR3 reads CASWGQGKRVPLHF. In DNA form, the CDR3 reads TGTGCCAGTTGGGGACAGGGAAAGAGAGTGCCCCTCCACTTT.